This T cell receptor beta chain was observed in a study of cytomegalovirus exposure and HLA in healthy donors. PCR involved 60 Vbeta and 13 Jbeta primers. Using immunoSEQ multiplex PCR, the repertoire was profiled, and TCRdb retains in-frame clones only, with some absent. The sample gives approximately 79,000 clones, about 78% of which show up once; less than 7% is in the top ten. The clonotype originates from a male donor in good health and CMV-seropositive. Specimen: PBMCs.

CDR3 region: CASSRDRAGNTEAFF. The CDR3 region has the DNA TGTGCCAGCTCACGGGACAGGGCGGGGAACACTGAAGCTTTCTTT. The chain combines TRBV18 with TRBJ1-1, with 9 positions matching TRBD1. Germline assignment: CDR1 KGHSH and CDR2 LQKENI. The junction had 4 bases not matched to a gene; V was cut back by 4 bases and J by 1 base. The CDR3 spans 15 residues.